Reported below is one TCR beta chain. This specimen comes from a study of control samples from healthy donors and cancer patients. The method was immunoSEQ multiplex PCR; TCRdb's version includes in-frame clones alone and lacks a portion of them. Among around 55,000 clones listed, 95% to 96% were seen once. What was sequenced was blood. This clonotype originated in a woman aged 18-35 years in good health.

CDR3 region: CATLNRLAGGDNTGELFF. DNA for the CDR3: TGTGCCACCCTAAACCGGCTAGCGGGGGGCGATAACACCGGGGAGCTGTTTTTT. This chain connects TRBV19 to TRBJ2-2; 11 bases fit TRBD2. The CDR3 covers 18 residues. Per germline, CDR1 LNHDA and CDR2 SQIVND (reference sequence). Germline trimming cut 10 bases from V and 2 bases from J; bases unmatched to any gene: 15.